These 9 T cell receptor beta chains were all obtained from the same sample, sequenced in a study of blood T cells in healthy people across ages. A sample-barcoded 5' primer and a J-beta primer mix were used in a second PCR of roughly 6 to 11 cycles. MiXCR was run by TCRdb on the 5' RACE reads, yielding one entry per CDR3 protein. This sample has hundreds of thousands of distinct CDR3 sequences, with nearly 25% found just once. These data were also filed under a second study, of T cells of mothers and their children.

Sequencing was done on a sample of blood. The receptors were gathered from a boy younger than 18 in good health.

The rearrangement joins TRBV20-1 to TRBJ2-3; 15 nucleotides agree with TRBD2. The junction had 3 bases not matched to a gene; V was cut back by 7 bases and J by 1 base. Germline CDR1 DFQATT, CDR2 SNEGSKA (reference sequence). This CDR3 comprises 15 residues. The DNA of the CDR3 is TGCAGTGTAGGGACTAGCGGGAGGCGCACAGATACGCAGTATTTT. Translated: CSVGTSGRRTDTQYF.

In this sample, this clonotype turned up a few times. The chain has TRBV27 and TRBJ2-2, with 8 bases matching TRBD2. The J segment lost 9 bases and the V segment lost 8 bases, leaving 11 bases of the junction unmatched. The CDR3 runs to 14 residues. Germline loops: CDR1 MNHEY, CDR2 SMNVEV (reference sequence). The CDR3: CASSPRGGDRELFF. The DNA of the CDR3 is TGTGCCAGCTCGCCCCGGGGGGGCGACAGGGAGCTGTTTTTT.

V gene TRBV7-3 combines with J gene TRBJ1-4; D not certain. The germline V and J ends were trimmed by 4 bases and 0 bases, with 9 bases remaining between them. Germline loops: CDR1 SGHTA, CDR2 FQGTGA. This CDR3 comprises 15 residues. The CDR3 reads CASSSWRSTNEKLFF. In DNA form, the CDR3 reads TGTGCCAGCAGCTCCTGGAGGTCAACTAATGAAAAACTGTTTTTT.

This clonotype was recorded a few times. In nucleotides, the CDR3 is TGCGCCAGCAGCCGGGGACAGGGGGCCGTCACTGAAGCTTTCTTT. It codes for CASSRGQGAVTEAFF. This chain links TRBV4-3 with TRBJ1-1, with 12 bases matching TRBD1. The CDR3 sequence is 15 residues long. The ends lost 4 bases at V and 4 bases at J; junction bases unmatched: 4. Germline CDR1 is LGHNA and CDR2 is YSLEER.

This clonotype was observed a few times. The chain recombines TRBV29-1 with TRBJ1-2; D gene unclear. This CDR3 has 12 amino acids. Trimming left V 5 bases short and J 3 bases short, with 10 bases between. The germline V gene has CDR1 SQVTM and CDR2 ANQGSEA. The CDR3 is CSVLGQDYGYTF. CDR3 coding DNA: TGCAGCGTTCTGGGCCAAGACTATGGCTACACCTTC.

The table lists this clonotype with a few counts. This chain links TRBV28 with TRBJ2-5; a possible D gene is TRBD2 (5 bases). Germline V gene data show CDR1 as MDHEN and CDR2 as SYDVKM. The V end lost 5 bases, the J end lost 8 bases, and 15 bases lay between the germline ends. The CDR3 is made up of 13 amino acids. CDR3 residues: CASSRGPPGTQYF. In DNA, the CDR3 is TGTGCCAGCAGTCGTGGACCGCCGGGAACCCAGTACTTC.

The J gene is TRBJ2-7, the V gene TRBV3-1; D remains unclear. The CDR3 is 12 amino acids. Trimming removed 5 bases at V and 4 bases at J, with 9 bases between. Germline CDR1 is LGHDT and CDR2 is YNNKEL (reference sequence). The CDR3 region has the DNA TGTGCCAGCAGCGACATTCGATACGAGCAGTACTTC. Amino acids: CASSDIRYEQYF.

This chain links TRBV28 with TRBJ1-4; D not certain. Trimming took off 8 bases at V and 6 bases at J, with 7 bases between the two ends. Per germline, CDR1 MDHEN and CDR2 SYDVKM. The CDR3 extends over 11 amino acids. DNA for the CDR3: TGTGCCAGCCTCTTGGATGAAAAACTGTTTTTT. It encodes CASLLDEKLFF.

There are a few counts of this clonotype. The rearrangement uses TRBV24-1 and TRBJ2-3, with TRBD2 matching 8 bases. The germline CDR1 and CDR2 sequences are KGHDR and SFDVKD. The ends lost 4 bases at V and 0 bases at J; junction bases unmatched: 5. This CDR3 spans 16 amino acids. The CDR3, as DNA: TGTGCCACCAGTGACCCTAGCGGGCGGAGCACAGATACGCAGTATTTT. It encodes CATSDPSGRSTDTQYF.